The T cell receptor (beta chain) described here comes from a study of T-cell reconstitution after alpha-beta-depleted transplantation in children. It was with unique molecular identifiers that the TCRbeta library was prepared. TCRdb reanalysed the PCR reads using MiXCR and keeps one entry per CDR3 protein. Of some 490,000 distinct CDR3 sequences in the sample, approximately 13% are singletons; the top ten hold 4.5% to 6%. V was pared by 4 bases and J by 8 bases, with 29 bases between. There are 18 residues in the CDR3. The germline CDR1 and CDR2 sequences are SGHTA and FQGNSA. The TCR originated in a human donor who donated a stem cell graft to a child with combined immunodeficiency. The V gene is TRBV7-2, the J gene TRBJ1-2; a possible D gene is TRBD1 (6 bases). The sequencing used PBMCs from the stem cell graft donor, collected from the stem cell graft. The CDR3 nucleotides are TGTGCCAGCAGCTCAGCCGCTAGAACAGGGCCCGGAATGGAAGGCTACACCTTC. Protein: CASSSAARTGPGMEGYTF.